Listed here are 29 T cell receptor beta chains from one sample, sequenced in a study of blood T cell repertoires in COVID-19. The method was immunoSEQ multiplex PCR; TCRdb's version includes in-frame clones alone and lacks a portion of them. Here the sample spans fewer than 250,000 clones, roughly 85% being singletons. The specimen was PBMCs or T cells enriched from blood (not recorded which). The receptors here all came from a man aged 30 to 39 who had recovered from COVID-19.

The chain links TRBV9 to TRBJ1-5; D is unresolved. The CDR3 length is 13 residues. Germline V gives CDR1 SGDLS, CDR2 YYNGEE. V lost 4 bases and J 4 bases, leaving 9 bases between the germline ends. As DNA, the CDR3 is TGTGCCAGCAGCCCAGGCCCGAATCAGCCCCAGCATTTT. It specifies CASSPGPNQPQHF.

The chain employs TRBV10-2 and TRBJ1-3; D remains ambiguous. V lost 8 bases and J lost 1, with 9 bases in between. The CDR3 is 13 amino acids. CDR1 WSHSY and CDR2 SAAADI come from the germline V gene. CDR3 amino acids: CASPGESGNTIYF. CDR3 nucleotide sequence: TGCGCCAGCCCTGGGGAGTCTGGAAACACCATATATTTT.

This clone was counted once. CDR3: CASSPREQNTEAFF. CDR3 nucleotide sequence: TGCGCCAGCAGCCCCCGGGAGCAGAACACTGAAGCTTTCTTT. This chain links TRBV5-1 with TRBJ1-1; no reliable D call. V shed 4 bases and J shed 1 base, with 11 bases lying between them. Germline CDR1 reads SGHRS; CDR2 reads YFSETQ. The CDR3 is 14 amino acids. Filled out from reference TRBV5-1 and TRBJ1-1, the complete variable domain reads KAGVTQTPRYLIKTRGQQVTLSCSPISGHRSVSWYQQTPGQGLQFLFEYFSETQRNKGNFPGRFSGRQFSNSRSEMNVSTLELGDSALYLCASSPREQNTEAFFGQGTRLTVV.

The DNA for the CDR3 is TGCAGCGTTGTACAGGGGAATCGGCGTGGCTACACCTTC. Translated: CSVVQGNRRGYTF. The gene calls are TRBV29-1 and TRBJ1-2; TRBD1 matches 7 bases. The ends lost 4 bases at V and 7 bases at J; junction bases unmatched: 9. This CDR3 spans 13 amino acids. From germline, CDR1 is SQVTM and CDR2 ANQGSEA.

The chain has TRBV5-8 and TRBJ1-6, with D unclear. Per germline, CDR1 SGHTS and CDR2 YDEGEE. CDR3 length: 14 residues. V was trimmed by 4 bases and J by 2 bases, leaving 7 bases between them. The CDR3 loop is CASSQRAYNSPLHF. Here the CDR3 DNA reads TGTGCCAGCAGCCAACGGGCCTATAATTCACCCCTCCACTTT.

J is TRBJ1-1 and V is TRBV5-1; no reliable D call. Germline V gene sequence: CDR1 SGHRS, CDR2 YFSETQ. The CDR3 sequence is 14 residues long. Deletions cut 2 bases from V and 2 bases from J, with 10 bases between. The CDR3: CASSLGTVNTEAFF. The CDR3 coding sequence is TGCGCCAGCAGCTTAGGCACAGTAAACACTGAAGCTTTCTTT.

This chain joins TRBV19 and TRBJ2-2; 8 bases are shared with TRBD1. The CDR3 totals 15 residues. V trimming: 5 bases; J trimming: 7 bases; junction bases outside the gene matches: 9. CDR1 is LNHDA, CDR2 SQIVND, per germline (reference sequence). This chain's CDR3 is CASSAVDRAIGELFF. In nucleotides, the CDR3 is TGTGCCAGTAGTGCAGTGGACAGGGCAATCGGGGAGCTGTTTTTT.

This clone is a singleton in its sample. This chain joins TRBV11-3 and TRBJ2-7, with 7 bases lining up with TRBD2. Looked up from germline, CDR1 is SGHNT and CDR2 is YENEEA. V lost 5 bases to trimming and J lost 0 bases; unmatched junction nucleotides: 7. CDR3 length: 15 amino acids. The CDR3 DNA follows: TGTGCCAGCAGCCCGGGGGGAGTTATCTCCTACGAGCAGTACTTC. Its translation is CASSPGGVISYEQYF.

This chain joins TRBV5-1 and TRBJ1-2; the match to TRBD1 covers 9 bases. The CDR3 totals 15 residues. The ends lost 5 bases at V and 4 bases at J; junction bases unmatched: 9. The germline V gene encodes CDR1 SGHRS and CDR2 YFSETQ. CDR3 protein: CASSSRTGARYGYTF. CDR3 nucleotides: TGCGCCAGCAGTTCCCGGACAGGGGCCCGCTATGGCTACACCTTC.

The rearrangement joins TRBV7-9 to TRBJ2-7; the D gene is possibly TRBD1 (5 bases). The V gene's germline CDR1 is SEHNR and CDR2 FQNEAQ (reference sequence). The CDR3 runs 14 residues. V was shortened by 0 bases and J by 3 bases, with 9 bases between the two germline ends. This CDR3 is CASSLARQGYEQYF. Here the CDR3 DNA reads TGTGCCAGCAGCTTAGCCCGGCAGGGCTACGAGCAGTACTTC.

This clone was seen a single time. The chain recombines TRBV21-1 with TRBJ1-5; TRBD1 is the table's D call and was not checked against the DNA. TRBV21-1 is assigned pseudogene status. The CDR3 extends over 17 amino acids. CDR3: CASSKWDRVNSHQPQHF. The CDR3 DNA is TGTGCCAGCAGCAAATGGGACAGGGTTAATTCTCATCAGCCCCAGCATTTT.

This chain links TRBV30 with TRBJ1-3, with D hard to call. Trimming cost V 0 bases and J 3 bases, with 6 bases left between them. Germline V CDR1 and CDR2: GTSNPN, SVGIG (reference sequence). The CDR3 consists of 13 residues. The CDR3, as DNA: TGTGCCTGGAGTGTAGCTAGTGGAAACACCATATATTTT. Translated: CAWSVASGNTIYF.

This chain links TRBV19 with TRBJ1-5; D call uncertain. The CDR3 loop spans 13 amino acids. Trimming cost V 6 bases and J 6 bases, with 12 bases left between them. CDR1 and CDR2 from the germline V gene are LNHDA and SQIVND (reference sequence). The CDR3 nucleotides read TGTGCCAGTAGCTCACTCGGGGTTCAGCCCCAGCATTTT. Translation gives CASSSLGVQPQHF.

The chain links TRBV27 to TRBJ1-1, with 9 bases identical to TRBD1. CDR3 length: 13 amino acids. The J segment lost 11 bases and the V segment lost 5 bases, leaving 9 bases of the junction unmatched. The germline CDR1 and CDR2 sequences are MNHEY and SMNVEV (reference sequence). CDR3 nucleotides: TGTGCCAGCAGTCCATGGACAGGGGCAGGGGCTTTCTTT. Translating it yields CASSPWTGAGAFF.

This rearrangement joins TRBV18 to TRBJ1-5; weak D call: TRBD1 (5 bases). This CDR3 spans 13 amino acids. The ends were cut back, 7 bases at V and 0 bases at J, with 7 bases in the middle. Germline assignment: CDR1 KGHSH and CDR2 LQKENI. This CDR3 reads CASCGGSNQPQHF. In nucleotides, the CDR3 is TGTGCCAGCTGCGGGGGTAGCAATCAGCCCCAGCATTTT.

V usage is TRBV19 and J usage is TRBJ1-5, with no clear D. Deletions cut 4 bases from V and 7 bases from J, with 11 bases between. The CDR3 totals 13 residues. Looked up from germline, CDR1 is LNHDA and CDR2 is SQIVND (reference sequence). The CDR3: CASSNIFSQPQHF. The CDR3 nucleotides are TGTGCCAGTAGTAACATTTTTAGCCAGCCCCAGCATTTT.

V usage is TRBV3-1 (or the pseudogene TRBV3-2) and J usage is TRBJ1-2, with 12 positions matching TRBD1. Unmatched junction bases numbered 8, after V lost 1 base and J lost 2 bases. This CDR3 is 18 amino acids long. The germline V gene has CDR1 LGHDT and CDR2 YNNKEL (reference sequence). The CDR3 nucleotides read TGTGCCAGCAGCCAAGGGGGGGACAGGGGGCGGAAGAACTATGGCTACACCTTC. Its protein product is CASSQGGDRGRKNYGYTF.

The chain recombines TRBV6-2 or TRBV6-3 with TRBJ1-5, with 7 bases identical to TRBD1. V dropped 2 bases and J dropped 7; count of bases not matched to a gene: 8. The CDR3 sequence is 15 residues long. Germline loops: CDR1 MNHEY, CDR2 SVGEGT. CDR3 nucleotides: TGTGCCAGCAGTTACGACAGGGCGGGATGGCAGCCCCAGCATTTT. It translates to CASSYDRAGWQPQHF.

This clone was picked up a small number of times. The rearrangement links TRBV28 to TRBJ2-7; 7 bases are a match to TRBD2. This CDR3 has 14 amino acids. The ends lost 5 bases at V and 0 bases at J; junction bases unmatched: 4. CDR1 is MDHEN, CDR2 SYDVKM, per germline. CDR3 loop: CASSVGGSSYEQYF. For the CDR3, the DNA is TGTGCCAGCAGTGTGGGCGGGAGCTCCTACGAGCAGTACTTC. Variable domain in full (rest from reference TRBV28 and TRBJ2-7): DVKVTQSSRYLVKRTGEKVFLECVQDMDHENMFWYRQDPGLGLRLIYFSYDVKMKEKGDIPEGYSVSREKKERFSLILESASTNQTSMYLCASSVGGSSYEQYFGPGTRLTVT.

The chain links TRBV28 to TRBJ2-7; D is unresolved. The CDR3 spans 14 residues. Germline CDR1 MDHEN, CDR2 SYDVKM. Between the trimmed V and J ends, which lost 9 bases and 2 bases, there was a span of 17 bases. The CDR3 coding sequence is TGTGCCAGTGTCCCCTCGCCTGTAGCCTACGAGCAGTACTTC. This sequence encodes CASVPSPVAYEQYF.

CDR3 nucleotides: TGTGCCAGCAGCTTAACCCGGACTAGCGACAAAAACATTCAGTACTTC. This encodes CASSLTRTSDKNIQYF. This chain joins TRBV7-2 and TRBJ2-4, with 9 bases aligning to TRBD2. The CDR3 has 16 residues. Unmatched junction bases numbered 5, after V lost 2 bases and J lost 3 bases. Germline V gives CDR1 SGHTA, CDR2 FQGNSA.

The chain has TRBV7-6 and TRBJ2-7, with D tentatively TRBD1 (6 bases). CDR1 and CDR2 from the germline V gene are SGHVS and FNYEAQ. V was clipped by 5 bases and J by 3 bases, with 14 bases between them. The CDR3 length is 14 residues. The CDR3 nucleotides read TGTGCCAGCAGCCCCCCGGGACACCTCTACGAGCAGTACTTC. This gives the protein CASSPPGHLYEQYF. The full variable domain, its missing parts supplied by reference TRBV7-6 and TRBJ2-7, is GAGVSQSPRYKVTKRGQDVALRCDPISGHVSLYWYRQALGQGPEFLTYFNYEAQQDKSGLPNDRFSAERPEGSISTLTIQRTEQRDSAMYRCASSPPGHLYEQYFGPGTRLTVT.

The V and J genes are TRBV7-9 and TRBJ2-5; TRBD2 agrees at 7 bases. Trimming removed 1 base from V and 5 bases from J; junction bases left unmatched: 7. Germline CDR1 and CDR2: SEHNR and FQNEAQ (reference sequence). The CDR3 is 15 residues long. The CDR3 loop is CASSLGGGSSETQYF. The CDR3 DNA follows: TGTGCCAGCAGCTTAGGGGGAGGGTCATCGGAGACCCAGTACTTC.

In this sample, this clone turned up once. This chain links TRBV30 with TRBJ1-2; no clear D. This CDR3 is built from 12 residues. Germline V gives CDR1 GTSNPN, CDR2 SVGIG (reference sequence). The V and J ends lost 3 bases and 1 base respectively, with 6 bases between them. The DNA of the CDR3 is TGTGCCTGGAGCCGGGATAACTATGGCTACACCTTC. Amino acid sequence: CAWSRDNYGYTF.

The chain couples TRBV5-4 to TRBJ2-1; the match to TRBD1 covers 9 bases. V shed 5 bases and J 9 bases; nucleotides not matched to a gene: 18. The CDR3 consists of 17 residues. The V gene's germline CDR1 is SGHNT and CDR2 YYREEE (reference sequence). CDR3 protein: CASRYFKGTGTVSEQFF. The CDR3 region has the DNA TGTGCCAGCAGATATTTTAAGGGGACAGGGACCGTCAGTGAGCAGTTCTTC.

J is TRBJ2-7 and V is TRBV5-4, with D possibly being TRBD1 (6 bases). This CDR3 comprises 15 residues. The V gene lost 2 bases and the J gene lost 3 bases, with 15 bases spanning the gap. The germline V gene has CDR1 SGHNT and CDR2 YYREEE (reference sequence). CDR3 region: CASSFSGTMGYEQYF. In nucleotides, the CDR3 is TGTGCCAGCAGCTTCTCCGGGACAATGGGCTACGAGCAGTACTTC.

The J gene is TRBJ1-1, the V gene TRBV13; D perhaps matches TRBD1 (6 bases). V lost 4 bases and J 5 bases, leaving 14 bases between the germline ends. The CDR3 spans 14 residues. Per germline, CDR1 PRHDT and CDR2 FYEKMQ (reference sequence). The CDR3 DNA follows: TGTGCCAGCAGCTACAGGGTTAGGGGGACTGAAGCTTTCTTT. Residues: CASSYRVRGTEAFF.

The chain uses TRBV6-5 and TRBJ2-6, with 7 bases matching TRBD1. The V gene end was trimmed by 9 bases and the J gene end by 3 bases; junction bases not matched to a gene: 5. CDR1 MNHEY and CDR2 SVGAGI come from the germline V gene. The length of the CDR3 is 14 residues. The chain's CDR3 is CASTGVGGANVLTF. In DNA form, the CDR3 reads TGTGCCAGTACAGGGGTTGGTGGGGCCAACGTCCTGACTTTC.

V and J are TRBV27 and TRBJ2-7, with TRBD1 as a possible D gene (6 bases). With 4 bases removed from V and 2 bases from J, the gap between germline ends came to 21 bases. Germline assignment: CDR1 MNHEY and CDR2 SMNVEV (reference sequence). The CDR3 totals 17 residues. The CDR3 DNA is TGTGCCAGCAGTTATTTTGGGACGGGACATAGAACCTACGAGCAGTACTTC. Its protein is CASSYFGTGHRTYEQYF.